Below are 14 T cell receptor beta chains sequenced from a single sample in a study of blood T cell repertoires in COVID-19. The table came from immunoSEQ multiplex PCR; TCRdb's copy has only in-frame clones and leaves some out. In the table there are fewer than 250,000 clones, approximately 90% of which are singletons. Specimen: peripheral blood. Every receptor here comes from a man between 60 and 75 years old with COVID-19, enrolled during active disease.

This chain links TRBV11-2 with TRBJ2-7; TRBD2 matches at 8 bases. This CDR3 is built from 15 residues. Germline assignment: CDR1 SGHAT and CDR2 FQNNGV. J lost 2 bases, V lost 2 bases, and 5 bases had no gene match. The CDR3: CASSLRGGRPYEQYF. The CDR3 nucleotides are TGTGCCAGCAGCTTAAGAGGCGGGAGGCCCTACGAGCAGTACTTC.

CDR3 protein: CATSRDKVQGANNQPQHF. The CDR3 region has the DNA TGTGCCACCAGCAGAGATAAGGTACAGGGGGCTAACAATCAGCCCCAGCATTTT. The V call is TRBV15, the J call TRBJ1-5; TRBD1 agrees at 9 bases. Trimming removed 0 bases from V and 3 bases from J; junction bases left unmatched: 9. The CDR3 runs 18 residues. Germline V CDR1 and CDR2: LNHNV, YYDKDF (reference sequence).

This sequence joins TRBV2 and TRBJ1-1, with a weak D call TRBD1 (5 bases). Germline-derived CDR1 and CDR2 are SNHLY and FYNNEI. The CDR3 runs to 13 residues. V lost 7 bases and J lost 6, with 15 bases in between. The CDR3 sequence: CASKSPGPPEAFF. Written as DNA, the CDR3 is TGTGCCAGCAAAAGCCCAGGGCCCCCTGAAGCTTTCTTT.

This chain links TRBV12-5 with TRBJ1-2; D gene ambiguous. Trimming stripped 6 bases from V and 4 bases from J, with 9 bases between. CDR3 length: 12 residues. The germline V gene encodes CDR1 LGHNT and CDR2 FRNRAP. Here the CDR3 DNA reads TGTGCTAGTGGCCGGGATACCTATGGCTACACCTTC. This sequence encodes CASGRDTYGYTF. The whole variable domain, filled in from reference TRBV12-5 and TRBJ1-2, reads DARVTQTPRHKVTEMGQEVTMRCQPILGHNTVFWYRQTMMQGLELLAYFRNRAPLDDSGMPKDRFSAEMPDATLATLKIQPSEPRDSAVYFCASGRDTYGYTFGSGTRLTVV.

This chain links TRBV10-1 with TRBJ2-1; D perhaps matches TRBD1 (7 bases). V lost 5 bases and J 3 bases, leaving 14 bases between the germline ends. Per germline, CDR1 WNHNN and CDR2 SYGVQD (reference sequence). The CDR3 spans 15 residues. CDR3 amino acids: CASSLSRGVYNEQFF. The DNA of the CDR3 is TGCGCCAGCAGTTTATCCAGGGGGGTCTACAATGAGCAGTTCTTC.

CDR3 residues: CASSAGTGETEAFF. CDR3 nucleotides: TGTGCCAGCAGCGCTGGGACAGGGGAAACTGAAGCTTTCTTT. The chain has TRBV9 and TRBJ1-1; 10 nucleotides match TRBD1. This CDR3 is built from 14 residues. With V trimmed by 3 bases and J by 5 bases, 4 bases remained unmatched. Germline V gene sequence: CDR1 SGDLS, CDR2 YYNGEE.

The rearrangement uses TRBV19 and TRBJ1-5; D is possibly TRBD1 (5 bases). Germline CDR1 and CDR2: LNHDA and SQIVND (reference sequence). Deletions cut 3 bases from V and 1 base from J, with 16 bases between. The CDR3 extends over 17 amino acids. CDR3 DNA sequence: TGTGCCAGTAGTATTAGGACCCTGGGGGGAAGCAATCAGCCCCAGCATTTT. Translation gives CASSIRTLGGSNQPQHF.

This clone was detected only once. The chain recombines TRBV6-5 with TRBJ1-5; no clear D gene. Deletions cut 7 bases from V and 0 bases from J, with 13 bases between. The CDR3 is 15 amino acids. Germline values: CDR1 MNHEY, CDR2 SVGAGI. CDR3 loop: CASIGSRGSNQPQHF. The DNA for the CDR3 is TGTGCCAGCATAGGGTCCCGGGGTAGCAATCAGCCCCAGCATTTT.

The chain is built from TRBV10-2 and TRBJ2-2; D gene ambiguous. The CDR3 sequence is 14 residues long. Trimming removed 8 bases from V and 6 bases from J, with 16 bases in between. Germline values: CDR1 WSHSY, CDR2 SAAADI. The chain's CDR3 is CASLGDNTSGELFF. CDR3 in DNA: TGCGCCAGCTTAGGTGACAACACGTCCGGGGAGCTGTTTTTT.

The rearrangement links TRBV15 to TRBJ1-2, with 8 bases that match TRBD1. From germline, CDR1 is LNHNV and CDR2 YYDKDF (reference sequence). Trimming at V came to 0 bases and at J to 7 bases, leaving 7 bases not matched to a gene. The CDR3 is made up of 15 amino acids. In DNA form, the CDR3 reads TGTGCCACCAGCAGAGATCGTCAGGGGGCGTTTGGCTACACCTTC. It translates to CATSRDRQGAFGYTF.

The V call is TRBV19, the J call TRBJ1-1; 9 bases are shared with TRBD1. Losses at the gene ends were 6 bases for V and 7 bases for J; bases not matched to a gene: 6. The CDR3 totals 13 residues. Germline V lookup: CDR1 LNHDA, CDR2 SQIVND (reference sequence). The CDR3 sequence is CASSRQGGGEAFF. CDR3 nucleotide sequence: TGTGCCAGTAGCCGACAGGGGGGGGGTGAAGCTTTCTTT.

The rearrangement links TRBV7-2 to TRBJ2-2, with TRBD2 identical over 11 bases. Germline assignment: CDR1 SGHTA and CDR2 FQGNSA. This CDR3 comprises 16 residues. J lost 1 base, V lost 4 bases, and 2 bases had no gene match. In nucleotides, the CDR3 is TGTGCCAGCAGCTATAGCGGGAGGGTGAACACCGGGGAGCTGTTTTTT. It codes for CASSYSGRVNTGELFF.

The CDR3 DNA reads as TGTGCCAGCAGTTTGGGGGCGTGGGAGTACGAGCAGTACTTC. As protein: CASSLGAWEYEQYF. The chain employs TRBV27 and TRBJ2-7; possibly TRBD1 for D (6 bases). The CDR3 has 14 amino acids. The V end lost 3 bases, the J end lost 4 bases, and 13 bases lay between the germline ends. Germline V gene sequence: CDR1 MNHEY, CDR2 SMNVEV (reference sequence).

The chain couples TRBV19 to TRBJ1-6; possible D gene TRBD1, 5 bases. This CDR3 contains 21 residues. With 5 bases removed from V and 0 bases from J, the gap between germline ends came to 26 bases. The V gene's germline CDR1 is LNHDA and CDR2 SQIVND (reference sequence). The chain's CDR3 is CASSPRHPGNKLSSYNSPLHF. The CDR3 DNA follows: TGTGCCAGTAGTCCACGCCACCCAGGGAACAAACTAAGCTCCTATAATTCACCCCTCCACTTT.